The T cell receptor beta chain under discussion was sequenced for a study of a mutant IDH1 vaccine in newly diagnosed glioma. Time point noted: baseline, week 1 (first vaccination visit). Stated treatment: pre-vaccination baseline after standard-of-care therapy. Repertoires were generated with immunoSEQ multiplex PCR, while TCRdb's copy carries only in-frame clones and drops some. The sample consists of about 88,000 clones, approximately 80% of them appearing once. The junction had 4 bases not matched to a gene; V was cut back by 5 bases and J by 4 bases. This CDR3 spans 14 amino acids. Germline loops: CDR1 SEHNR, CDR2 FQNEAQ (reference sequence).

This chain joins TRBV7-9 and TRBJ2-5; 10 nucleotides agree with TRBD2. The sample was PBMCs, taken from a glioma patient treated with radiotherapy, temozolomide or both. The clonotype was recovered from a man between 40 and 49 years old with glioma. Some clones in this sample may be carry-over from other donors' samples. The CDR3 sequence: CASSQGLAAETQYF. The CDR3 region has the DNA TGTGCCAGCAGCCAAGGACTAGCGGCAGAGACCCAGTACTTC.